This passage covers 5 T cell receptor beta chains from one sample sequenced in a study of blood T cell repertoires in COVID-19. The data were produced by immunoSEQ multiplex PCR, yet TCRdb's version contains in-frame clones alone and is incomplete. This table has 130,000 or so clones, 88% appearing once. The specimen sequenced was peripheral blood. The receptors originated from an older woman with acute or convalescent COVID-19.

This clone was counted only a few times. The gene calls are TRBV10-3 and TRBJ1-6; the match to TRBD1 covers 7 bases. The germline CDR1 and CDR2 sequences are ENHRY and SYGVKD. This CDR3 comprises 15 residues. Trimming cost V 6 bases and J 8 bases; bases outside gene matches: 10. The CDR3 loop reads CAISSRGTEDSPLHF. The CDR3 nucleotides read TGTGCCATCAGCTCCAGGGGGACTGAGGATTCACCCCTCCACTTT.

The rearrangement uses TRBV7-2 and TRBJ1-2, with 7 bases fitting TRBD1. CDR1 is SGHTA and CDR2 is FQGNSA in the germline V gene. Trimming cost V 5 bases and J 10 bases; bases outside gene matches: 10. This CDR3 comprises 13 residues. For the CDR3, the DNA is TGTGCCAGCAGCCTGCGACAGGGTTCAGACTACACCTTC. Protein sequence: CASSLRQGSDYTF.

The CDR3 DNA reads TGCGCCAGTAGAGAGGGTCCTAGGTATGGCTACACCTTC. The encoded protein is CASREGPRYGYTF. The chain has TRBV5-1 and TRBJ1-2; D not certain. The CDR3 spans 13 residues. The V and J ends lost 8 bases and 5 bases respectively, with 16 bases between them. Germline CDR1 and CDR2: SGHRS and YFSETQ.

This clone was seen a few times. The V gene is TRBV9, the J gene TRBJ2-1; a weak D match, TRBD1 (6 bases). Looked up from germline, CDR1 is SGDLS and CDR2 is YYNGEE. The CDR3 totals 16 residues. Trimming cost V 0 bases and J 0 bases, with 10 bases left between them. The CDR3 DNA is TGTGCCAGCAGCGTAGAGGGGGTGAGCTCCTACAATGAGCAGTTCTTC. Amino acids: CASSVEGVSSYNEQFF.

The rearrangement joins TRBV4-2 to TRBJ1-4, with unresolved D. V was shortened by 4 bases and J by 0 bases, with 9 bases between the two germline ends. Germline values: CDR1 LGHNA, CDR2 YNFKEQ. The CDR3 has 15 amino acids. This CDR3 reads CASSPPAATNEKLFF. Here the CDR3 DNA reads TGTGCCAGCAGCCCCCCTGCGGCAACTAATGAAAAACTGTTTTTT.